The 32 T cell receptor beta chains listed next were all sequenced from one sample in a study of blood T cells in healthy people across ages. Primers used in a second PCR of roughly 6 to 11 cycles were a sample-barcoded 5' primer and a J-beta primer mix. TCRdb ran MiXCR on the 5' RACE reads and lists one entry per CDR3 protein. The table has 1 million or so distinct CDR3 sequences, 45% seen once. Sequencing was performed on blood. These receptors all stem from an older woman in good health.

Comments on this clonotype: One end of the junction does not line up with germline, which may come from a read error. The chain couples TRBV4-1 to TRBJ2-4, with 8 positions matching TRBD2. The CDR3 runs 16 residues. In germline, CDR1 is MGHRA, CDR2 YSYEKL. The CDR3 spells CASSQIPGLAKNIQYF. DNA for the CDR3: TGCGCCAGCAGCCAAATTCCAGGACTAGCCAAAAACATCCAGTACTTC.

The table lists this clonotype with a few counts. CDR3 nucleotide sequence: TGTGCCAGCAGCCTGGCCCCAGCCAGGGGCTCCTACAATGAGCAGTTCTTC. Translating gives CASSLAPARGSYNEQFF. The chain uses TRBV7-2 and TRBJ2-1; tentatively, D is TRBD1 (6 bases). Germline lookup yields CDR1 SGHTA and CDR2 FQGNSA. V was pared by 5 bases and J by 0 bases, with 17 bases between. The CDR3 totals 17 residues.

This sequence joins TRBV3-1 and TRBJ1-2; no definite D call. The CDR3 extends over 14 amino acids. Germline V gene sequence: CDR1 LGHDT, CDR2 YNNKEL (reference sequence). Trimming removed 1 base from V and 5 bases from J, with 11 bases in between. The CDR3 DNA reads TGTGCCAGCAGCCAAGGACCGGCCGGGTATGGCTACACCTTC. It specifies CASSQGPAGYGYTF.

V and J are TRBV5-1 and TRBJ2-3; D is unresolved. CDR3 length equals 15 residues. Germline values: CDR1 SGHRS, CDR2 YFSETQ. V shed 1 base and J shed 2 bases, with 11 bases lying between them. The CDR3 region is CASSLWADTTDTQYF. The CDR3 DNA reads TGCGCCAGCAGCTTGTGGGCAGACACCACAGATACGCAGTATTTT.

This clonotype was observed many times. The gene calls are TRBV7-2 and TRBJ2-7; the D is unclear. The CDR3 loop spans 15 amino acids. The germline V gene encodes CDR1 SGHTA and CDR2 FQGNSA. V was clipped by 2 bases and J by 0 bases, with 11 bases between them. CDR3 sequence reads: CASSLRASSSYEQYF. The CDR3 DNA reads as TGTGCCAGCAGCTTAAGGGCGAGCAGCTCCTACGAGCAGTACTTC.

The chain has TRBV28 and TRBJ1-1; tentative D call: TRBD1 (5 bases). This CDR3 region has 15 residues. V was cut by 4 bases and J by 1 base, with 13 bases left in between. Germline V lookup: CDR1 MDHEN, CDR2 SYDVKM. The CDR3 nucleotides are TGTGCCAGCAGTTCAAGGGGACGGGCGAACACTGAAGCTTTCTTT. Its translation is CASSSRGRANTEAFF.

This chain joins TRBV5-1 and TRBJ1-1; 10 nucleotides align to TRBD1. J gave up 4 bases and V 1 base, and 10 bases lay outside the gene matches. This CDR3 contains 17 residues. Germline assignment: CDR1 SGHRS and CDR2 YFSETQ. This chain's CDR3 is CASSLNPGQGSTTEAFF. In DNA, the CDR3 is TGCGCCAGCAGCTTGAACCCGGGACAGGGGAGTACCACTGAAGCTTTCTTT.

This chain uses TRBV4-1 with TRBJ2-7, with 8 bases lining up with TRBD1. The CDR3 is 17 amino acids. CDR1 and CDR2 (germline): MGHRA, YSYEKL. After removal of 4 bases from V and 2 bases from J, the junction contained 13 bases not matched to a gene. CDR3 sequence: CASSRLSPRDRPYEQYF. The CDR3 bases are TGCGCCAGCAGCCGCTTGAGCCCCCGGGACAGGCCCTACGAGCAGTACTTC.

The V call is TRBV5-1, the J call TRBJ2-5, with TRBD2 as a possible D gene (6 bases). Germline CDR1 reads SGHRS; CDR2 reads YFSETQ. The CDR3 runs to 15 residues. With 5 bases removed from V and 4 bases from J, the gap between germline ends came to 18 bases. The CDR3 bases are TGCGCCAGCAGTTCGGGAGTAGGCACAGGAGAGACCCAGTACTTC. Translated: CASSSGVGTGETQYF.

The chain joins TRBV9 to TRBJ2-1, with TRBD2 matching 11 bases. The DNA end is more similar to TRBJ2-7, so the J call may be wrong. This CDR3 comprises 19 residues. CDR1 and CDR2 from the germline V gene are SGDLS and YYNGEE. As DNA, the CDR3 is TGTGCCAGCAGCGCAGAAGGGACTAGCGGAAATGACTTATACAATGAGCAGTACTTC. It is translated as CASSAEGTSGNDLYNEQYF.

This clonotype was recorded a few times. The V gene is TRBV5-1, the J gene TRBJ2-1; 11 positions agree with TRBD2. This CDR3 spans 15 amino acids. The J segment lost 8 bases and the V segment lost 0 bases, leaving 4 bases of the junction unmatched. Germline CDR1 is SGHRS and CDR2 is YFSETQ. CDR3 sequence reads: CASSLVLAGEDEQFF. The CDR3 DNA is TGCGCCAGCAGCTTGGTACTAGCGGGAGAGGATGAGCAGTTCTTC. The entire variable domain, with the rest obtained from reference TRBV5-1 and TRBJ2-1, is as follows: KAGVTQTPRYLIKTRGQQVTLSCSPISGHRSVSWYQQTPGQGLQFLFEYFSETQRNKGNFPGRFSGRQFSNSRSEMNVSTLELGDSALYLCASSLVLAGEDEQFFGPGTRLTVL.

This chain uses TRBV10-2 with TRBJ1-1; D unresolved. Trimming took 0 bases from V and 4 from J, leaving 6 bases between them. The CDR3 totals 13 residues. CDR1 is WSHSY and CDR2 is SAAADI in the germline V gene. The CDR3 loop is CASSESWSTEAFF. The DNA of the CDR3 is TGCGCCAGCAGTGAGTCATGGAGCACTGAAGCTTTCTTT.

This clonotype was detected ten times or more. The chain uses TRBV6-1 and TRBJ2-5; 8 bases agree with TRBD1. CDR1 MNHNS and CDR2 SASEGT come from the germline V gene. Trimming at V came to 5 bases and at J to 1 base, leaving 3 bases not matched to a gene. The CDR3 contains 14 residues. CDR3 bases: TGTGCCAGCAGTCTGACAGGGGTCCAAGAGACCCAGTACTTC. Translating gives CASSLTGVQETQYF.

There are a few counts of this clonotype. This chain uses TRBV20-1 with TRBJ1-4; tentative D call: TRBD1 (5 bases). The CDR3 covers 15 residues. The V end lost 4 bases, the J end lost 5 bases, and 17 bases lay between the germline ends. Per germline, CDR1 DFQATT and CDR2 SNEGSKA (reference sequence). The CDR3 nucleotides read TGCAGTGCTACGAGCCCTCGTGACAGAAATGAAAAACTGTTTTTT. It is translated as CSATSPRDRNEKLFF.

The V gene is TRBV2, the J gene TRBJ2-1, with D tentatively TRBD1 (5 bases). This CDR3 is 16 amino acids long. Germline CDR1 reads SNHLY; CDR2 reads FYNNEI. The germline V and J ends were trimmed by 6 bases and 10 bases, with 25 bases remaining between them. CDR3: CASSEPEQANLVEQFF. CDR3 bases: TGTGCCAGCAGCGAGCCGGAACAGGCCAACTTAGTCGAGCAGTTCTTC.

The J gene is TRBJ1-1, the V gene TRBV13; D is unclear. V was trimmed by 5 bases and J by 1 base, leaving 17 bases between them. CDR1 and CDR2 (germline): PRHDT, FYEKMQ (reference sequence). The CDR3 has 16 residues. The CDR3 region has the DNA TGTGCCAGCAGCCCGAGGCTCGCCAGGACGAACACTGAAGCTTTCTTT. This translates into CASSPRLARTNTEAFF.

The chain links TRBV29-1 to TRBJ2-1; D remains ambiguous. CDR1 and CDR2 from the germline V gene are SQVTM and ANQGSEA. With 4 bases removed from V and 5 bases from J, the gap between germline ends came to 9 bases. The CDR3 loop spans 12 amino acids. CDR3 DNA sequence: TGCAGCGTTGGAGAGCTTAACAATGAGCAGTTCTTC. Residues: CSVGELNNEQFF.

V gene TRBV4-3 combines with J gene TRBJ2-1; a weak D match, TRBD1 (6 bases). Germline assignment: CDR1 LGHNA and CDR2 YSLEER. The CDR3 extends over 16 amino acids. Deletions cut 4 bases from V and 2 bases from J, with 15 bases between. CDR3 nucleotide sequence: TGCGCCAGCAGCCGTTCACCGGACAGTGCCTACAATGAGCAGTTCTTC. It translates to CASSRSPDSAYNEQFF.

The chain employs TRBV12-5 and TRBJ2-2, with TRBD2 matching over 11 bases. From germline, CDR1 is LGHNT and CDR2 FRNRAP. V lost 1 base and J lost 3; bases outside the gene matches: 10. CDR3 size: 19 residues. In nucleotides, the CDR3 is TGTGCTAGTGGTTTGGGGAAGAAAGGGACTAGCGGATACACCGGGGAGCTGTTTTTT. Amino acids: CASGLGKKGTSGYTGELFF.

The genes are TRBV6-1 and TRBJ2-7; 13 nucleotides agree with TRBD2. Trimming cost V 7 bases and J 0 bases; bases outside gene matches: 9. The germline V gene has CDR1 MNHNS and CDR2 SASEGT. The CDR3 covers 17 residues. The CDR3 reads CASTPLTSGRASYEQYF. Here the CDR3 DNA reads TGTGCCAGCACCCCCCTCACTAGCGGGAGGGCCTCCTACGAGCAGTACTTC.

This clonotype has only a few counts. The V call is TRBV7-9, the J call TRBJ2-7, with D perhaps being TRBD1 or TRBD2 (7 bases each). Trimming pared 8 bases from V and 7 bases from J, leaving 21 bases between. This CDR3 is 14 amino acids long. The V gene's germline CDR1 is SEHNR and CDR2 FQNEAQ (reference sequence). The CDR3 loop is CASCQGGLSREQYF. CDR3 nucleotides: TGTGCCAGCTGCCAGGGGGGGCTTTCGAGGGAGCAGTACTTC.

The V call is TRBV20-1, the J call TRBJ1-1; TRBD1 aligns across 7 bases. CDR1 and CDR2 from the germline V gene are DFQATT and SNEGSKA (reference sequence). The trim removed 5 bases at V and 6 bases at J, leaving 9 bases unmatched. The CDR3 covers 13 residues. CDR3 sequence (DNA): TGCAGTGCTCGTCAGGGGGGTATAGCTGAAGCTTTCTTT. Translation: CSARQGGIAEAFF.

This clonotype was counted between two and nine times. V usage is TRBV5-1 and J usage is TRBJ2-3, with TRBD2 matching over 7 bases. Trimming cost V 4 bases and J 0 bases; bases outside gene matches: 2. The CDR3 sequence is 14 residues long. Looked up from germline, CDR1 is SGHRS and CDR2 is YFSETQ. Here the CDR3 reads CASSGGDSTDTQYF. The CDR3 DNA follows: TGCGCCAGCAGCGGGGGGGACAGCACAGATACGCAGTATTTT.

The chain joins TRBV7-8 to TRBJ2-3; TRBD1 might be the D (5 bases). V dropped 1 base and J dropped 5 bases, with 10 bases sitting between them. This CDR3 region has 14 residues. Germline V lookup: CDR1 SGHVS, CDR2 FQNEAQ. The CDR3 sequence: CASSLDRTGDTQYF. CDR3 coding DNA: TGTGCCAGCAGCTTAGACAGGACGGGAGATACGCAGTATTTT. Drawing the rest from reference TRBV7-8 and TRBJ2-3, the complete variable domain is GAGVSQSPRYKVAKRGQDVALRCDPISGHVSLFWYQQALGQGPEFLTYFQNEAQLDKSGLPSDRFFAERPEGSVSTLKIQRTQQEDSAVYLCASSLDRTGDTQYFGPGTRLTVL.

The J gene is TRBJ2-5, the V gene TRBV6-2 or TRBV6-3; D remains ambiguous. This CDR3 is 16 amino acids long. V gave up 6 bases and J gave up 1 base, with 18 bases separating them. Germline CDR1 reads MNHEY; CDR2 reads SVGEGT. The CDR3 loop reads CASSPDSTFIQETQYF. The CDR3 DNA follows: TGTGCCAGCAGCCCCGACTCTACCTTCATCCAAGAGACCCAGTACTTC.

A word on this clonotype: At one end the junction does not follow the germline gene, possibly because of a read error. This chain links TRBV20-1 with TRBJ2-7; D may be TRBD1 or TRBD2 (5 bases each). The V gene's germline CDR1 is DFQATT and CDR2 SNEGSKA (reference sequence). The CDR3 consists of 15 residues. The CDR3 sequence: CSAFSRGLGHYERYF. Here the CDR3 DNA reads TGCAGTGCTTTCTCCCGGGGCCTTGGGCACTACGAGCGGTACTTC.

The J gene is TRBJ2-7, the V gene TRBV12-3 or TRBV12-4, with 7 bases matching TRBD1. Trimming cost V 6 bases and J 0 bases; bases outside gene matches: 14. This CDR3 is 17 amino acids long. The CDR3 DNA is TGTGCCAGCAGCGGACGGACAGGTTCGCGAGCCTCCTACGAGCAGTACTTC. It specifies CASSGRTGSRASYEQYF.

This clonotype was detected a few times. This rearrangement joins TRBV27 to TRBJ2-1; D remains unclear. The CDR3 runs 14 residues. CDR1 is MNHEY, CDR2 SMNVEV, per germline (reference sequence). The V gene lost 6 bases and the J gene lost 10 bases, with 19 bases spanning the gap. The chain's CDR3 is CASSPEGNLQEQFF. The CDR3 DNA follows: TGTGCCAGCAGCCCCGAAGGTAACCTACAAGAGCAGTTCTTC.

There are a few counts of this clonotype. J is TRBJ2-1 and V is TRBV7-6; maybe TRBD1 (5 bases). The CDR3 totals 16 residues. The V and J ends lost 5 bases and 0 bases respectively, with 14 bases between them. Germline CDR1 reads SGHVS; CDR2 reads FNYEAQ. The CDR3 spells CASSPRQRSSYNEQFF. The CDR3, as DNA: TGTGCCAGCAGCCCTCGACAGAGGTCCTCCTACAATGAGCAGTTCTTC.

The J gene is TRBJ2-2, the V gene TRBV4-2; 9 nucleotides match TRBD2. Germline V lookup: CDR1 LGHNA, CDR2 YNFKEQ. Losses at the gene ends were 1 base for V and 6 bases for J; bases not matched to a gene: 6. The CDR3 is 16 amino acids. CDR3 nucleotide sequence: TGTGCCAGCAGCCAAGCCGAGCGGGAGGTGGCCGGGGAGCTGTTTTTT. It encodes CASSQAEREVAGELFF.

The J gene is TRBJ2-4, the V gene TRBV2; D might be TRBD1 (5 bases). V was trimmed by 0 bases and J by 6 bases, leaving 12 bases between them. The CDR3 has 15 amino acids. Germline values: CDR1 SNHLY, CDR2 FYNNEI. The DNA for the CDR3 is TGTGCCAGCAGTGAAGCCCTAGGGGTTGGAAACATTCAGTACTTC. It codes for CASSEALGVGNIQYF.

This clonotype was counted a few times. The chain has TRBV9 and TRBJ2-7, with 7 nucleotides matching TRBD2. The CDR3 loop spans 15 amino acids. Unmatched junction bases numbered 6, after V lost 0 bases and J lost 3 bases. The V gene's germline CDR1 is SGDLS and CDR2 YYNGEE. The CDR3 region is CASSVDGGRGYEQYF. The CDR3 DNA reads TGTGCCAGCAGCGTAGATGGCGGGAGAGGCTACGAGCAGTACTTC.